What follows are 32 T cell receptor beta chains derived from one specimen sequenced in a study of vaccination and CD4 T cells after COVID-19. Antigen specificity for these receptors is unknown. With the Oncomine TCR Beta short-read assay, DNA from cultured CD4+ T cells was sequenced. TCRdb analysed the PCR reads with MiXCR anew, one entry per CDR3 protein. The data contain about 11,000 distinct CDR3 sequences, 73% of them singletons. Noted treatment: approximately 11-day PBMC culture with coronavirus spike peptide pools or control peptides (ViraFEST assay). Source material: CD4+ T cells from blood, cultured in vitro. The receptor source for this set is a human donor who had recovered from COVID-19.

This sequence joins TRBV12-3 or TRBV12-4 and TRBJ1-5, with D unresolved. The V end lost 5 bases, the J end lost 2 bases, and 16 bases lay between the germline ends. The CDR3 is made up of 16 amino acids. The CDR3: CASSPGRGRGNQPQHF. CDR3 coding DNA: TGTGCCAGCAGTCCCGGACGAGGTAGGGGCAATCAGCCCCAGCATTTT.

The rearrangement joins TRBV21-1 to TRBJ2-6; the D segment call TRBD1 is taken from the table without a DNA check. TRBV21-1 is marked as a pseudogene. The CDR3 runs 18 residues. The CDR3 coding sequence is TGTGCCAGCAGCGCCCCCGGGACGGACCCACCTGGGGCCAACGTCCTGACTTTC. Protein: CASSAPGTDPPGANVLTF.

V gene TRBV7-6 combines with J gene TRBJ2-7; possible D gene TRBD1, 5 bases. The V gene's germline CDR1 is SGHVS and CDR2 FNYEAQ. The V end lost 2 bases, the J end lost 3 bases, and 8 bases lay between the germline ends. This CDR3 spans 13 amino acids. The CDR3 DNA reads TGTGCCAGCAGCTTACAGGGAAACTACGAGCAGTACTTC. Protein sequence: CASSLQGNYEQYF.

The chain recombines TRBV28 with TRBJ1-2, with D perhaps matching TRBD1 (6 bases). V was trimmed by 7 bases and J by 7 bases, leaving 16 bases between them. The germline CDR1 and CDR2 sequences are MDHEN and SYDVKM. The CDR3 runs to 13 residues. The CDR3 protein is CASTGDRLFGYTF. DNA for the CDR3: TGTGCCAGCACGGGAGACAGGCTGTTTGGCTACACCTTC.

The chain joins TRBV7-2 to TRBJ1-2; weak D call: TRBD1 (5 bases). V lost 0 bases to trimming and J lost 4 bases, with 18 bases between them. The germline V gene encodes CDR1 SGHTA and CDR2 FQGNSA. This CDR3 is built from 17 residues. The CDR3: CASSLAPGRQKGYGYTF. CDR3 sequence (DNA): TGTGCCAGCAGCTTAGCGCCAGGGAGACAAAAAGGCTATGGCTACACCTTC.

This rearrangement joins TRBV28 to TRBJ1-5; 8 bases map to TRBD1. CDR1 and CDR2 (germline): MDHEN, SYDVKM. The CDR3 runs 15 residues. Trimming at V came to 8 bases and at J to 6 bases, leaving 12 bases not matched to a gene. This CDR3 is CASGSQGARSQPQHF. Written as DNA, the CDR3 is TGTGCCAGCGGATCCCAGGGGGCGCGAAGTCAGCCCCAGCATTTT.

The chain combines TRBV5-1 with TRBJ1-1; D is ambiguous. CDR1 is SGHRS and CDR2 is YFSETQ in the germline V gene. The V and J ends lost 4 bases and 0 bases respectively, with 7 bases between them. This CDR3 has 13 residues. The CDR3 region is CASSGSMNTEAFF. CDR3 sequence (DNA): TGCGCCAGCAGCGGTAGCATGAACACTGAAGCTTTCTTT.

V gene TRBV20-1 combines with J gene TRBJ1-2, with D possibly matching TRBD1 (6 bases). The CDR3 totals 14 residues. The germline gives CDR1 DFQATT, CDR2 SNEGSKA (reference sequence). Trimming left V 0 bases short and J 10 bases short, with 18 bases between. CDR3 nucleotide sequence: TGCAGTGCTAGAGAGGGGGGGCATGGGCAGGCCTACACCTTC. Protein sequence: CSAREGGHGQAYTF.

By share of the sample, this clonotype is medium-sized (0.01 to 0.1%). The V call is TRBV7-9, the J call TRBJ1-3, with TRBD1 matching 7 bases. Germline V gives CDR1 SEHNR, CDR2 FQNEAQ (reference sequence). The CDR3 runs 14 residues. V trimming: 5 bases; J trimming: 4 bases; junction bases outside the gene matches: 5. The CDR3 is CASSRPGQGNTIYF. CDR3 coding DNA: TGTGCCAGCAGCCGGCCGGGACAGGGAAACACCATATATTTT.

The CDR3 reads CASSITGINSPLHF. The CDR3 DNA sequence: TGTGCCAGTAGTATCACAGGGATCAATTCACCCCTCCACTTT. J is TRBJ1-6 and V is TRBV19, with D possibly matching TRBD1 (6 bases). V was pared by 3 bases and J by 7 bases, with 10 bases between. Germline V gives CDR1 LNHDA, CDR2 SQIVND (reference sequence). The length of the CDR3 is 14 residues.

This chain connects TRBV6-1 to TRBJ2-7, with 10 bases aligning to TRBD2. CDR1 is MNHNS, CDR2 SASEGT, per germline. The CDR3 spans 15 residues. The J segment lost 4 bases and the V segment lost 3 bases, leaving 6 bases of the junction unmatched. CDR3 bases: TGTGCCAGCAGTGACCTCAGGACTAGCGGATACGAGCAGTACTTC. This codes for CASSDLRTSGYEQYF.

This clonotype was counted only a few times. This chain uses TRBV7-2 with TRBJ1-5; D may be TRBD1 (5 bases). V lost 4 bases to trimming and J lost 4 bases, with 20 bases between them. Germline V CDR1 and CDR2: SGHTA, FQGNSA. There are 17 residues in the CDR3. This CDR3 is CASSSGRPGQGNQPQHF. The CDR3 coding sequence is TGTGCCAGCAGCTCCGGACGGCCCGGCCAGGGAAATCAGCCCCAGCATTTT.

The chain has TRBV7-2 and TRBJ1-2, with D tentatively TRBD1 (6 bases). The germline V gene has CDR1 SGHTA and CDR2 FQGNSA. Trimming pared 8 bases from V and 5 bases from J, leaving 18 bases between. This CDR3 spans 14 amino acids. DNA for the CDR3: TGTGCCAGCCGCTCGGGACACGAACTGTATGGCTACACCTTC. This codes for CASRSGHELYGYTF.

V usage is TRBV20-1 and J usage is TRBJ2-5; D perhaps matches TRBD2 (5 bases). Trimming removed 5 bases from V and 5 bases from J, with 12 bases in between. The germline V gene encodes CDR1 DFQATT and CDR2 SNEGSKA (reference sequence). There are 12 residues in the CDR3. CDR3 nucleotide sequence: TGCAGTGCTTTGAGGGAAGGGGAGACCCAGTACTTC. Its translation: CSALREGETQYF.

This chain connects TRBV20-1 to TRBJ2-7, with 10 bases matching TRBD1. J gave up 3 bases and V 1 base, and 12 bases lay outside the gene matches. CDR1 is DFQATT and CDR2 is SNEGSKA in the germline V gene (reference sequence). The length of the CDR3 is 17 residues. This CDR3 is CSARARAGDRGFYEQYF. CDR3 DNA: TGCAGTGCTAGAGCTCGGGCAGGGGACAGGGGATTCTACGAGCAGTACTTC.

J is TRBJ2-1 and V is TRBV20-1; D uncertain. There are 13 residues in the CDR3. The germline V gene has CDR1 DFQATT and CDR2 SNEGSKA (reference sequence). V lost 1 base, J lost 8 bases, and 12 bases lay in between. The CDR3 nucleotides are TGCAGTGCTAGAGTTCACAGAGTACATGAGCAGTTCTTC. It is translated as CSARVHRVHEQFF.

The V call is TRBV20-1, the J call TRBJ1-5; D is possibly TRBD1 (6 bases). This CDR3 spans 13 amino acids. The germline gives CDR1 DFQATT, CDR2 SNEGSKA (reference sequence). V was shortened by 1 base and J by 7 bases, with 11 bases between the two germline ends. CDR3: CSARGRQDQPQHF. The CDR3 bases are TGCAGTGCTAGAGGGCGACAGGACCAGCCCCAGCATTTT.

V and J are TRBV20-1 and TRBJ2-1; TRBD2 agrees at 7 bases. Per germline, CDR1 DFQATT and CDR2 SNEGSKA (reference sequence). The CDR3 sequence is 14 residues long. V was pared by 2 bases and J by 6 bases, with 7 bases of the junction left unmatched. CDR3 sequence (DNA): TGCAGTGCTAGATCGCTAGCGGCCGCCAATGAGCAGTTCTTC. Its translation is CSARSLAAANEQFF.

This clonotype is classed as medium-sized. The gene calls are TRBV6-1 and TRBJ2-3; 10 nucleotides line up with TRBD2. The CDR3 has 17 amino acids. Losses at the gene ends were 5 bases for V and 2 bases for J; bases not matched to a gene: 10. Germline lookup yields CDR1 MNHNS and CDR2 SASEGT. CDR3 residues: CASSPPRTSGSTDTQYF. CDR3 sequence (DNA): TGTGCCAGCAGTCCACCCCGGACTAGCGGTTCCACAGATACGCAGTATTTT.

In its sample, this clonotype is large (0.1 to 1%). The chain recombines TRBV20-1 with TRBJ1-3, with D possibly TRBD1 on 5 matching bases. Trimming took off 6 bases at V and 0 bases at J, with 18 bases between the two ends. Germline V CDR1 and CDR2: DFQATT, SNEGSKA (reference sequence). This CDR3 has 16 amino acids. CDR3 in DNA: TGCAGTGCCGTCGCGGGACTGCCGTACTCTGGAAACACCATATATTTT. Protein product: CSAVAGLPYSGNTIYF.

The chain carries TRBV27 and TRBJ2-5; a possible D gene is TRBD2 (6 bases). V was cut by 6 bases and J by 5 bases, with 16 bases left in between. The CDR3 sequence is 14 residues long. Germline lookup yields CDR1 MNHEY and CDR2 SMNVEV (reference sequence). This CDR3 reads CASSMGLGGETQYF. The CDR3 coding sequence is TGTGCCAGCAGCATGGGTCTCGGAGGGGAGACCCAGTACTTC.

This rearrangement joins TRBV6-2 or TRBV6-3 to TRBJ2-7, with 9 bases fitting TRBD2. The trim removed 0 bases at V and 3 bases at J, leaving 0 bases unmatched. The CDR3 totals 14 residues. Germline V lookup: CDR1 MNHEY, CDR2 SVGEGT. CDR3 in amino acids: CASSYSTSGYEQYF. The DNA of the CDR3 is TGTGCCAGCAGTTACTCGACTAGCGGCTACGAGCAGTACTTC.

The rearrangement links TRBV7-2 to TRBJ2-5; D ambiguous. Looked up from germline, CDR1 is SGHTA and CDR2 is FQGNSA. The CDR3 contains 12 residues. The ends were cut back, 8 bases at V and 2 bases at J, with 9 bases in the middle. The CDR3 loop is CASGPRQETQYF. CDR3 nucleotide sequence: TGTGCCAGCGGTCCTAGGCAAGAGACCCAGTACTTC.

This chain uses TRBV7-2 with TRBJ2-3; D not certain. Germline V CDR1 and CDR2: SGHTA, FQGNSA. The CDR3 runs 15 residues. Trimming pared 5 bases from V and 4 bases from J, leaving 16 bases between. The CDR3 protein is CASSPKRGAPDTQYF. The CDR3 nucleotides read TGTGCCAGCAGCCCGAAGCGTGGAGCCCCAGATACGCAGTATTTT.

The CDR3 DNA reads TGTGCCAGCTCACCAAGGACAGGGGGCACAGATACGCAGTATTTT. Translating gives CASSPRTGGTDTQYF. J is TRBJ2-3 and V is TRBV18; 9 nucleotides agree with TRBD1. The germline CDR1 and CDR2 sequences are KGHSH and LQKENI. V shed 2 bases, J shed 1 base, and the junction held 1 base outside the gene matches. CDR3 length: 15 amino acids.

The chain has TRBV11-2 and TRBJ1-1, with a possible D match to TRBD1 (5 bases). V dropped 5 bases and J dropped 3 bases, with 13 bases sitting between them. CDR3 size: 14 residues. Germline V lookup: CDR1 SGHAT, CDR2 FQNNGV. The CDR3 region has the DNA TGTGCCAGCAGCCCCGCAGGGTGGGACACTGAAGCTTTCTTT. Its protein is CASSPAGWDTEAFF.

CDR3 coding DNA: TGTGCCAGTAGACCGCCGGGAGCCCCCTACAATGAGCAGTTCTTC. This translates into CASRPPGAPYNEQFF. The chain employs TRBV19 and TRBJ2-1, with a possible D match to TRBD2 (6 bases). Germline values: CDR1 LNHDA, CDR2 SQIVND (reference sequence). This CDR3 is 15 amino acids long. Trimming took 6 bases from V and 2 from J, leaving 14 bases between them.

The rearrangement uses TRBV7-2 and TRBJ2-7; D might be TRBD2 (5 bases). This CDR3 is built from 16 residues. CDR1 is SGHTA and CDR2 is FQGNSA in the germline V gene. Deletions cut 1 base from V and 0 bases from J, with 13 bases between. The CDR3 sequence is CASSLGGTRGSYEQYF. The CDR3 DNA reads as TGTGCCAGCAGCTTAGGGGGAACCCGGGGCTCCTACGAGCAGTACTTC.

The chain has TRBV20-1 and TRBJ1-2; D uncertain. Per germline, CDR1 DFQATT and CDR2 SNEGSKA (reference sequence). V dropped 6 bases and J dropped 2 bases, with 13 bases sitting between them. The CDR3 is 13 amino acids. CDR3 amino acids: CSAPPSSNYGYTF. In nucleotides, the CDR3 is TGCAGTGCCCCCCCGAGTTCGAACTATGGCTACACCTTC.

V is TRBV20-1 and J is TRBJ2-7; TRBD2 might be the D (6 bases). V gave up 4 bases and J gave up 0 bases, with 13 bases separating them. CDR1 is DFQATT and CDR2 is SNEGSKA in the germline V gene (reference sequence). The CDR3 has 14 residues. CDR3 sequence (DNA): TGCAGTGCTAATCCGGGGACTTACTCCTACGAGCAGTACTTC. Its protein is CSANPGTYSYEQYF.

The DNA of the CDR3 is TGTGCCAGCGCCGTTGCGAGGGCGCAAGGCTACACCTTC. It translates to CASAVARAQGYTF. The genes are TRBV19 and TRBJ1-2; D uncertain. V shed 9 bases and J shed 8 bases, with 19 bases lying between them. CDR1 is LNHDA and CDR2 is SQIVND in the germline V gene (reference sequence). The CDR3 extends over 13 amino acids. Combining the CDR3 with reference TRBV19 and TRBJ1-2 gives the whole variable domain DGGITQSPKYLFRKEGQNVTLSCEQNLNHDAMYWYRQDPGQGLRLIYYSQIVNDFQKGDIAEGYSVSREKKESFPLTVTSAQKNPTAFYLCASAVARAQGYTFGSGTRLTVV.

The chain couples TRBV27 to TRBJ1-6; D is possibly TRBD1 (6 bases). CDR1 is MNHEY and CDR2 is SMNVEV in the germline V gene (reference sequence). This CDR3 has 17 amino acids. Trimming removed 3 bases at V and 0 bases at J, with 12 bases between. The CDR3 reads CASSFLQGSSYNSPLHF. CDR3 coding DNA: TGTGCCAGCAGTTTCCTACAGGGCAGCTCCTATAATTCACCCCTCCACTTT.